This TCR beta chain is from a study of shared clonotypes between healthy human individuals. J was trimmed by 1 base and V by 5 bases; bases with no gene match: 1. Germline-derived CDR1 and CDR2 are SQVTM and ANQGSEA. The CDR3 runs to 13 residues. Profiling relied on immunoSEQ multiplex PCR, and the TCRdb table lists in-frame clones only, not all of them. This table has fewer than 600,000 clones, roughly 80% appearing once. This clone was seen once. Other DNA sequences from this sample encode an identical CDR3 as well. Sequencing input: PBMCs. The clonotype was recovered from a woman aged 40 to 50 in good health. Some clones in this sample may be carry-over from other donors' samples. The genes are TRBV29-1 and TRBJ1-1; 10 bases align to TRBD1. In DNA, the CDR3 is TGCAGCGTTAGGACAGGGGGGAACACTGAAGCTTTCTTT. Protein sequence: CSVRTGGNTEAFF.